This TCR beta chain was identified in a study of Graves' ophthalmopathy and Graves' hyperthyroidism. Overall study context: Investigators collected peripheral blood at initial diagnosis, before any treatment was given.

This clonotype was observed at least ten times. Trimming took 4 bases from V and 0 from J, leaving 13 bases between them. This CDR3 has 16 amino acids. Germline values: CDR1 MGHRA, CDR2 YSYEKL. Being free of ophthalmopathy for 18 months of follow-up defined stable hyperthyroidism. Enrolled hyperthyroidism patients had a new diagnosis, a duration under 2 months, and an age of 18 to 65. Symptoms, serum thyroxine and TRAb, thyroid ultrasound, and orbital computed tomography formed the diagnostic basis. RNA transcripts were the source from which TCR beta CDR3 regions were amplified. The authors performed first-round RT-PCR with HTBI primers and then a second-round multiplex PCR. TCRdb fed the multiplex PCR reads into MiXCR, producing one record per CDR3 protein. This sample yields roughly 420,000 distinct CDR3 sequences, of which 20% to 25% are seen a single time; roughly 3% belongs to the top ten.

Sequenced input: peripheral blood. The TCR comes from a woman aged 18-29 years with stable Graves' hyperthyroidism. This chain joins TRBV4-1 and TRBJ2-4; D not resolved. As DNA, the CDR3 is TGCGCCAGCAGCCCTCAAAGAATTCTAGCCAAAAACATTCAGTACTTC. It encodes CASSPQRILAKNIQYF.